This T cell receptor beta chain was sequenced for a study of OX40 agonist ivuxolimab in advanced cancers. Whole-study context: In this cohort, patients received ivuxolimab, an agonistic anti-OX40 (CD134) antibody.

A word on this clone: Its antigen is unknown.

Study outcomes and limitations: Among T cells, CD8+ cells averaged more expanded clones than CD4+ cells.

The CDR3 totals 14 residues. Germline-derived CDR1 and CDR2 are SEHNR and FQNEAQ (reference sequence). V was clipped by 5 bases and J by 7 bases, with 14 bases between them. Only in-frame clones appear in the TCRdb table, and some are missing; sequencing was by immunoSEQ multiplex PCR. The data contain around 69,000 clones, around 87% of them singletons. Sequences were derived from CD4+ or CD8+ T cells sorted from blood, sampled in a trial of the OX40 agonist ivuxolimab. The chain is built from TRBV7-9 and TRBJ2-2; no definite D call. The clonotype originates from an adult with an advanced solid tumor such as melanoma, head and neck, liver or kidney cancer. CDR3 coding DNA: TGTGCCAGCAGCCTCCTTGAAATGGTCGGGGAGCTGTTTTTT. Translation: CASSLLEMVGELFF.